This T cell receptor beta chain was documented in a study of T cell responses to AZD1222 COVID-19 vaccine. Study-wide background: Doses given second, at about 4 or about 12 weeks, were pooled. Study results and caveats: Distributed over spike, vaccine-associated CD4 TCRs predominated at 160-218 and 743-854. Elevations in Spike-specific TCR breadth and depth followed administration of two AZD1222 doses. There were mostly white British donors and more females than males, and clonal diversity was possibly underestimated.

The CDR3 length is 13 residues. V lost 2 bases to trimming and J lost 4 bases, with 6 bases between them. The germline CDR1 and CDR2 sequences are SGHNT and YENEEA. Details on this clone: What it binds is unknown.

Only in-frame clones appear in the TCRdb table, and some are missing; sequencing was by immunoSEQ multiplex PCR. The profile shows 110,000 to 150,000 clones, around 90% of them singletons. The chain combines TRBV11-3 with TRBJ2-1; D not resolved. The sample was peripheral blood, taken on day 0 of AZD1222 vaccination. The sequence was collected from an adult in good health. The CDR3 loop is CASSLNGYNEQFF. For the CDR3, the DNA is TGTGCCAGCAGCTTAAACGGATACAATGAGCAGTTCTTC.